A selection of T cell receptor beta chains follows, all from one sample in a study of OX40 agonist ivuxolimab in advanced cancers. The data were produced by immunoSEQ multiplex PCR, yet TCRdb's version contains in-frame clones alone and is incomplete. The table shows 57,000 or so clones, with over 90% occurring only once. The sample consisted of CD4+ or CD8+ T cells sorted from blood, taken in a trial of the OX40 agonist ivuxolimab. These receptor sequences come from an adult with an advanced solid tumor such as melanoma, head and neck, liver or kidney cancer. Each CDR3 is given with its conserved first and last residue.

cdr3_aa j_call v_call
CASSQNPGNYNSPLHF TRBJ1-6 TRBV4-1
CASSQGLAQTYEQYF TRBJ2-7 TRBV4-1
CASDLDQETQYF TRBJ2-5 TRBV7-9
CASSPSIAGTYEQYF TRBJ2-7 TRBV4-3
CASSEAAGGQETQYF TRBJ2-5 TRBV6-1
CASSSGTNSYEQYF TRBJ2-7 TRBV27
CASSPGQGRTEAFF TRBJ1-1 TRBV7-6
CASSTDRERVYGYTF TRBJ1-2 TRBV9
CASRALTSGSEVEQFF TRBJ2-1 TRBV2
CASSKGGRVPGSGNTIYF TRBJ1-3 TRBV21-1
CASSIGGEYNQPQHF TRBJ1-5 TRBV19
CASSLGRMHTEAFF TRBJ1-1 TRBV28
CASSLPGGGDEQYF TRBJ2-7 TRBV28
CASSIIASRGEQFF TRBJ2-1 TRBV19
CASRAGQGVLPQHF TRBJ1-5 TRBV27
CASSSEGRANSPLHF TRBJ1-6 TRBV5-6
CASSPGTVYGYTF TRBJ1-2 TRBV19
CASSPSKEQGGETQYF TRBJ2-5 TRBV7-3
CASSLYAGGYNEQFF TRBJ2-1 TRBV28
CASSFEAVLYNEQFF TRBJ2-1 TRBV28
CASRRSSGRLSNEQFF TRBJ2-1 TRBV28
CASSLSPSGSSYEQYF TRBJ2-7 TRBV27
CASSLGVRGQYF TRBJ2-3 TRBV7-9
CASSAKPLTTSGILCDYEQYF TRBJ2-7 TRBV21-1
CASSPRVAGVGEQFF TRBJ2-1 TRBV13
CASVTIEGWEAFF TRBJ1-1 TRBV19
CASSNSEQYF NA TRBV6-1
CASSLWTKAPGANVLTF TRBJ2-6 TRBV9